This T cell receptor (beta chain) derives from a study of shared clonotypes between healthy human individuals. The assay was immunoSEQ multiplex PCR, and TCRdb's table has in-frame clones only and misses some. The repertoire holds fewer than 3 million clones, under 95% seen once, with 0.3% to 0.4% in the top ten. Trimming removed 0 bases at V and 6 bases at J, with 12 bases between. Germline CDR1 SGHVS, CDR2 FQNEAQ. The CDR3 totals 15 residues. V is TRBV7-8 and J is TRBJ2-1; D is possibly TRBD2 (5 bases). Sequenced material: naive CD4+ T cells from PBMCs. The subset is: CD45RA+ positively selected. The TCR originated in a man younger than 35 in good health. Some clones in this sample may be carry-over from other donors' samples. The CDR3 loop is CASSLASDGVNEQFF. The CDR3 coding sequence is TGTGCCAGCAGCTTAGCTAGCGACGGGGTCAATGAGCAGTTCTTC.